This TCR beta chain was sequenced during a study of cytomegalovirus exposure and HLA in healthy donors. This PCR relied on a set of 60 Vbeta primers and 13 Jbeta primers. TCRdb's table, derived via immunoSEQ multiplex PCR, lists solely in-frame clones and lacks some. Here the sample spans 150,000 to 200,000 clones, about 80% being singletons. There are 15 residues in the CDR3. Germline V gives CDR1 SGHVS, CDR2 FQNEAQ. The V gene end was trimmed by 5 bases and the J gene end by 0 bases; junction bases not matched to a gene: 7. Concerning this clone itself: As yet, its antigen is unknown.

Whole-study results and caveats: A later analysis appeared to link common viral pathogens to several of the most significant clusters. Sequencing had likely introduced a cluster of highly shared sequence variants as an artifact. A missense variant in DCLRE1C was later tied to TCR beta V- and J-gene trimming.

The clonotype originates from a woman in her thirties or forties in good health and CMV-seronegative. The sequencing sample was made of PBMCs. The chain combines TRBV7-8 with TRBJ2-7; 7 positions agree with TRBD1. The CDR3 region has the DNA TGTGCCAGCAGCCCAACCGGGACAGCCTCCTACGAGCAGTACTTC. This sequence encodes CASSPTGTASYEQYF. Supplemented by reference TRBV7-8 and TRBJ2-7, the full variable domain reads GAGVSQSPRYKVAKRGQDVALRCDPISGHVSLFWYQQALGQGPEFLTYFQNEAQLDKSGLPSDRFFAERPEGSVSTLKIQRTQQEDSAVYLCASSPTGTASYEQYFGPGTRLTVT.